This T cell receptor (beta chain) was sequenced for a study of blood T cell repertoires in COVID-19. This CDR3 has 17 amino acids. The ends lost 4 bases at V and 2 bases at J; junction bases unmatched: 14. CDR1 is SNHLY and CDR2 is FYNNEI in the germline V gene. Followed longitudinally, the Seattle patients had been enrolled during active infection. Measured with immunoSEQ multiplex PCR; TCRdb has only the in-frame clones, and not every one. The repertoire has under 200,000 clones, 79% of them found once; the top ten carry over 5%. V gene TRBV2 combines with J gene TRBJ2-7; 7 bases line up with TRBD1. Sequenced input: peripheral blood. This clonotype originated in a middle-aged woman with COVID-19, enrolled during active disease. CDR3 nucleotides: TGTGCCAGCAGTGCCGCGAAGACGACAGGGCTCACCTACGAGCAGTACTTC. Protein product: CASSAAKTTGLTYEQYF.